This TCR beta chain was found in a study of shared clonotypes between healthy human individuals. TCRdb's copy holds only in-frame clones and misses some; the assay was immunoSEQ multiplex PCR. The sample consists of over a million clones, approximately 76% of them appearing once. General study findings and limits: Compared with clonotypes that all four donors shared, non-shared clonotypes had lower generation probabilities.

This CDR3 has 18 residues. With respect to this clone: Its target is unknown.

The chain joins TRBV21-1 to TRBJ1-2. TRBV21-1 is listed as a pseudogene. The receptor was derived from a man between 18 and 35 years old in good health. What was sequenced was memory CD4+ T cells sorted from blood. Indicated subset: CD45RA-negative fraction. CDR3 sequence: CASSKALCRGEGGYGYTF. DNA for the CDR3: TGTGCCAGCAGCAAAGCGCTTTGCCGGGGTGAAGGTGGCTATGGCTACACCTTC.